This T cell receptor (beta chain) was sequenced in a study of OX40 agonist ivuxolimab in advanced cancers. Assay used: immunoSEQ multiplex PCR; TCRdb lists only in-frame clones, some missing. The sample shows about 61,000 clones, roughly nine tenths of them seen only once. The CDR3 is made up of 11 amino acids. Germline assignment: CDR1 GTSNPN and CDR2 SVGIG (reference sequence). V lost 4 bases to trimming and J lost 9 bases, with 10 bases between them. The chain combines TRBV30 with TRBJ1-3; D not resolved. Sequencing was performed on CD4+ or CD8+ T cells sorted from blood, taken in a trial of the OX40 agonist ivuxolimab. The sequence derives from an adult with an advanced solid tumor such as melanoma, head and neck, liver or kidney cancer. In DNA, the CDR3 is TGTGCCTGGATTTTGTGGAGCACCATATATTTT. Its protein product is CAWILWSTIYF.